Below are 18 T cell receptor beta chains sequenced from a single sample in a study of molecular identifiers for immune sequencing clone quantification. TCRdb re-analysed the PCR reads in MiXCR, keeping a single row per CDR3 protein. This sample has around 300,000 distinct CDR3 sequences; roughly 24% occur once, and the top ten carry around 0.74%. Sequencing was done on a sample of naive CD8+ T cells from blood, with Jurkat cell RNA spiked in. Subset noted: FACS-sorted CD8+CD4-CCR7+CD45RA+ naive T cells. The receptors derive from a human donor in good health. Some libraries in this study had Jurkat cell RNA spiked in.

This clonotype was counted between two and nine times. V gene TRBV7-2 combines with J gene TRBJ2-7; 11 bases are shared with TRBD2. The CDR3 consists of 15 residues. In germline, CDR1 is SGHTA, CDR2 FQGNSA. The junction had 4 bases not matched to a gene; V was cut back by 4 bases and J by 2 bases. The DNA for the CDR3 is TGTGCCAGCAGCTATCGACTAGCGGGAACCTACGAGCAGTACTTC. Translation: CASSYRLAGTYEQYF. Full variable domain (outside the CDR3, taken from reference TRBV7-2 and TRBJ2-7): GAGVSQSPSNKVTEKGKDVELRCDPISGHTALYWYRQSLGQGLEFLIYFQGNSAPDKSGLPSDRFSAERTGGSVSTLTIQRTQQEDSAVYLCASSYRLAGTYEQYFGPGTRLTVT.

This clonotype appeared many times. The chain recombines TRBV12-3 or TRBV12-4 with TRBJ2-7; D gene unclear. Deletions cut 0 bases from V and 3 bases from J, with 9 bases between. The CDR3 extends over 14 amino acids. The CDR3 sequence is CASSLALWVYEQYF. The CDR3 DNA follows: TGTGCCAGCAGTTTAGCGCTCTGGGTCTACGAGCAGTACTTC.

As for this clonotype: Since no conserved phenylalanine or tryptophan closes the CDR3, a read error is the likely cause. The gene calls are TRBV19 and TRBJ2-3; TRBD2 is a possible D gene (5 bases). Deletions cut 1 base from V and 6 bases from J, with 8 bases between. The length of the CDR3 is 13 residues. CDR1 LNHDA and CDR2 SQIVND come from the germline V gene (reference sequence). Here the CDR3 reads CASSIVKRDTQYS. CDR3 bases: TGTGCCAGTAGTATAGTCAAGCGGGATACGCAGTATTCT.

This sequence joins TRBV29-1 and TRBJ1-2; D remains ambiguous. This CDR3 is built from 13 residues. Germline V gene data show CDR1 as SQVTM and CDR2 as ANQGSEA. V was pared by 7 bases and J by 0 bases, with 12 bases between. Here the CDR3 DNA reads TGCAGCGATAACAGCCGAACTAACTATGGCTACACCTTC. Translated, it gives CSDNSRTNYGYTF.

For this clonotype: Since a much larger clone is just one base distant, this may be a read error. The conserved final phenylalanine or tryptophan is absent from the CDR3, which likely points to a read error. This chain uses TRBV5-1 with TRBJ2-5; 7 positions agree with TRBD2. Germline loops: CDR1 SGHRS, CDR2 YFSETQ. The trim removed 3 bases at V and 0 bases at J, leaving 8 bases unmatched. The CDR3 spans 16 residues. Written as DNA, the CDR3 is TGCGCCAGCAGCTCCCGGGACTACGAGTACCAAGAGACCCAGTACTCC. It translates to CASSSRDYEYQETQYS.

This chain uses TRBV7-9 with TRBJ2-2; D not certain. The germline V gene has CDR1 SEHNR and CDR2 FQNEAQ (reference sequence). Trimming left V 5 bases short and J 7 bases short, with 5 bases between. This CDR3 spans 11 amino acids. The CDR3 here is CASSDGGELFF. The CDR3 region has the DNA TGTGCCAGCAGCGATGGCGGGGAGCTGTTTTTT.

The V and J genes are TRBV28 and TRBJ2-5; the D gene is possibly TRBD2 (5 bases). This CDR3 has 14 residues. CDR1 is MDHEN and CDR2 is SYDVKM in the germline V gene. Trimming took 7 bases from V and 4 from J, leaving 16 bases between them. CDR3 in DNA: TGTGCCAGCACCGAAACCGGGGTGACAGAGACCCAGTACTTC. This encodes CASTETGVTETQYF.

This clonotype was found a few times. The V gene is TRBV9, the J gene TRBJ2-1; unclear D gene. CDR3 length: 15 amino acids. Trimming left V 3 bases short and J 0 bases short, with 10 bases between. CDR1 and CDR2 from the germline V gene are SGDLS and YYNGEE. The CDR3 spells CASSADGSSYNEQFF. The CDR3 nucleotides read TGTGCCAGCAGCGCGGACGGAAGCTCCTACAATGAGCAGTTCTTC.

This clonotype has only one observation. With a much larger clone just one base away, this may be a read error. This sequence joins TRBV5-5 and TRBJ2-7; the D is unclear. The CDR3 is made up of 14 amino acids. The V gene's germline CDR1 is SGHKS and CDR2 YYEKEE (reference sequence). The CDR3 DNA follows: TGTGCCAGCAGCTTGCGTGCCTCAACCTACGAGCAGCACTTC. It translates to CASSLRASTYEQHF.

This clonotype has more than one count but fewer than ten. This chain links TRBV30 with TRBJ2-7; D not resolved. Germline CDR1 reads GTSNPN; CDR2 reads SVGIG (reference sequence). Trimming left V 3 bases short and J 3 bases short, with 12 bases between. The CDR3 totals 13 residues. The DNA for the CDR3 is TGTGCCTGGAGCAGAGCTTTTAACTACGAGCAGTACTTC. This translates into CAWSRAFNYEQYF.

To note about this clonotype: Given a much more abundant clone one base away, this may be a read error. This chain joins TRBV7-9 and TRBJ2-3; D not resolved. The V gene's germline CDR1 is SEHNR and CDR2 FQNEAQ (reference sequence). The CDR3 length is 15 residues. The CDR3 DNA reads TGTGCCGGCAGCTTCTCGGACCGATACACGGATACGCAGTATTTT. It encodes CAGSFSDRYTDTQYF.

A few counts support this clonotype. CDR3 protein: CASSSPQGGFGNSPLHF. Here the CDR3 DNA reads TGTGCCAGCAGCTCCCCTCAGGGTGGGTTCGGTAATTCACCCCTCCACTTT. This chain joins TRBV7-9 and TRBJ1-6, with a possible D match to TRBD1 (5 bases). V was cut by 4 bases and J by 6 bases, with 19 bases left in between. The CDR3 loop spans 17 amino acids. The germline gives CDR1 SEHNR, CDR2 FQNEAQ (reference sequence).

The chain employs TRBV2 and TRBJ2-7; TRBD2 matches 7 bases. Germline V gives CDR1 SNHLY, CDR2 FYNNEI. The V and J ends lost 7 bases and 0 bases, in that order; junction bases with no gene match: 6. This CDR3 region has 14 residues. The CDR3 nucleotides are TGTGCCAGCATCGCAAAGCGGGACTCCTACGAGCAGTACTTC. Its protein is CASIAKRDSYEQYF.

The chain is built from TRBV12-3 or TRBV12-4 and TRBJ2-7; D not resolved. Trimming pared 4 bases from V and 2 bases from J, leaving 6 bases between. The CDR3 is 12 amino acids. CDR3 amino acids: CASSYSAYEQYF. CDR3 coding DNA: TGTGCCAGCAGTTACAGCGCCTACGAGCAGTACTTC.

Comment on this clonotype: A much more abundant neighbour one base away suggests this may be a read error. In DNA, the CDR3 is TGTGCCAGCAGCTCCGTCGCGTACAGCGATCGAACGAACACTGAAGCTTTCTTT. This sequence encodes CASSSVAYSDRTNTEAFF. The rearrangement joins TRBV7-9 to TRBJ1-1; D is unresolved. From germline, CDR1 is SEHNR and CDR2 FQNEAQ (reference sequence). The CDR3 is 18 amino acids. The V gene lost 4 bases and the J gene lost 1 base, with 22 bases spanning the gap.

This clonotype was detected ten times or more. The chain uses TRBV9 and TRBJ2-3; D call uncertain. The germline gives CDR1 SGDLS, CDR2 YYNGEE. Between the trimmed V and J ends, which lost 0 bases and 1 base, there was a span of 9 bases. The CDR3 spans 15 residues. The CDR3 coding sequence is TGTGCCAGCAGCGTAGTGGACCAAGGCACAGATACGCAGTATTTT. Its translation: CASSVVDQGTDTQYF. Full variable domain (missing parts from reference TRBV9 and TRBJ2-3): DSGVTQTPKHLITATGQRVTLRCSPRSGDLSVYWYQQSLDQGLQFLIQYYNGEERAKGNILERFSAQQFPDLHSELNLSSLELGDSALYFCASSVVDQGTDTQYFGPGTRLTVL.

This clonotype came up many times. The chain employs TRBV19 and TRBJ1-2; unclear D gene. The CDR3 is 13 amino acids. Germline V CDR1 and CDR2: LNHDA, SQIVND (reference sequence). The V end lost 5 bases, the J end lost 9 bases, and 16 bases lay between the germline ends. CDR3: CASSPRGSSSYTF. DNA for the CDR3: TGTGCCAGTAGTCCACGCGGTAGCAGCAGCTACACCTTC.

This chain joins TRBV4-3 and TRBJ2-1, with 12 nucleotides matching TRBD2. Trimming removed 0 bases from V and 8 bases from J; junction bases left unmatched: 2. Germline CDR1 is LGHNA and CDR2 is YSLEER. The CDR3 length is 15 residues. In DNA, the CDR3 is TGCGCCAGCAGCCAAGAGCTAGCGGGGGGGCATGAGCAGTTCTTC. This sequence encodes CASSQELAGGHEQFF.